One sample yielded the 16 T cell receptor beta chains listed below, sequenced in a study of molecular identifiers for immune sequencing clone quantification. TCRdb used MiXCR to reprocess the PCR reads, holding one entry per CDR3 protein. Seen here are 550,000 to 750,000 distinct CDR3 sequences, 15% to 20% observed once, and the top ten hold 0.75% to 0.95%. The sequenced sample consisted of naive CD8+ T cells from blood, with Jurkat cell RNA spiked in. The subset was: FACS-sorted CD8+CD4-CCR7+CD45RA+ naive T cells. Every receptor here comes from a human donor in good health. Some libraries in this study had Jurkat cell RNA spiked in.

This clonotype was seen many times. The chain combines TRBV6-4 with TRBJ2-3, with unresolved D. The CDR3 runs 12 residues. Trimming shortened V by 6 bases and J by 4 bases, and 8 bases separated the two germline ends. The germline gives CDR1 MRHNA, CDR2 SNTAGT. In nucleotides, the CDR3 is TGTGCCAGCAGAGATAGTTCAGATACGCAGTATTTT. Translation gives CASRDSSDTQYF.

The CDR3 DNA reads TGTGCCAGCCTCATAGCGGGGGGGGGAGCAGATACGCAGTATTTT. This codes for CASLIAGGGADTQYF. The chain is built from TRBV7-2 and TRBJ2-3, with 11 bases matching TRBD2. The germline V gene has CDR1 SGHTA and CDR2 FQGNSA. Trimming took 8 bases from V and 4 from J; bases not matched to a gene: 8. The CDR3 contains 15 residues.

At least ten counts were recorded for this clonotype. This chain uses TRBV28 with TRBJ2-7; 8 positions match TRBD1. V lost 5 bases, J lost 9 bases, and 12 bases stayed unmatched. CDR3 length: 14 residues. Germline values: CDR1 MDHEN, CDR2 SYDVKM. The CDR3 loop is CASSPQGVGVGQYF. In DNA form, the CDR3 reads TGTGCCAGCAGTCCACAGGGGGTCGGGGTTGGGCAGTACTTC.

On this clonotype itself: No conserved phenylalanine or tryptophan ends this CDR3, so it is likely a read error. The chain joins TRBV6-5 to TRBJ1-2; TRBD1 matches at 7 bases. CDR1 and CDR2 (germline): MNHEY, SVGAGI. The CDR3 length is 17 residues. V lost 2 bases to trimming and J lost 2 bases; unmatched junction nucleotides: 11. CDR3 loop: CASSYPRTGIINYGYTL. In DNA, the CDR3 is TGTGCCAGCAGTTACCCTAGGACAGGAATTATCAACTATGGCTACACCCTC.

This chain connects TRBV6-2 or TRBV6-3 to TRBJ1-1; D unclear. With 8 bases removed from V and 1 base from J, the gap between germline ends came to 14 bases. This CDR3 has 14 residues. Germline CDR1 is MNHEY and CDR2 is SVGEGT. CDR3 coding DNA: TGTGCCAGCCGGACGGATTGGGGGAACACTGAAGCTTTCTTT. As protein: CASRTDWGNTEAFF.

The V and J genes are TRBV4-2 and TRBJ1-1; D not resolved. Trimming stripped 1 base from V and 6 bases from J, with 24 bases between. The CDR3 spans 18 residues. Per the germline V gene, CDR1 is LGHNA and CDR2 is YNFKEQ. CDR3 in amino acids: CASSQGGGEGLGFAEAFF. The CDR3 DNA reads as TGTGCCAGCAGCCAAGGTGGCGGAGAGGGTCTCGGATTCGCTGAAGCTTTCTTT.

As for this clonotype: Just one base apart from a much larger clone, this may be a read error. The gene calls are TRBV21-1 and TRBJ1-2. TRBV21-1 is a pseudogene locus. The CDR3 runs 12 residues. The CDR3 coding sequence is TGTGCCGGCATTTCACTCCACTATGGCTACACCTTC. Translating gives CAGISLHYGYTF.

There are many counts of this clonotype. The chain has TRBV12-3 or TRBV12-4 and TRBJ1-2, with 7 nucleotides matching TRBD1. This CDR3 contains 13 residues. V shed 7 bases and J 8 bases; nucleotides not matched to a gene: 10. Written as DNA, the CDR3 is TGTGCCAGCAACACAGGGGTTCTGGGCGGCTACACCTTC. Protein: CASNTGVLGGYTF.

This clonotype appeared many times. The chain is built from TRBV11-3 and TRBJ2-4, with TRBD1 matching over 9 bases. This CDR3 comprises 20 residues. CDR1 is SGHNT, CDR2 YENEEA, per germline. J lost 5 bases, V lost 1 base, and 18 bases had no gene match. The CDR3 DNA reads TGTGCCAGCAGCTTAGTCAACAGGACAGGGGAGGGGGTTCGGCAAAACATTCAGTACTTC. As protein: CASSLVNRTGEGVRQNIQYF. The variable domain in full, with the rest retrieved from reference TRBV11-3 and TRBJ2-4, is EAGVVQSPRYKIIEKKQPVAFWCNPISGHNTLYWYLQNLGQGPELLIRYENEEAVDDSQLPKDRFSAERLKGVDSTLKIQPAELGDSAVYLCASSLVNRTGEGVRQNIQYFGAGTRLSVL.

This clonotype was counted only a few times. J is TRBJ2-5 and V is TRBV27; D gene uncertain. The CDR3 is 15 amino acids. V dropped 3 bases and J dropped 1 base, with 12 bases sitting between them. Germline CDR1 reads MNHEY; CDR2 reads SMNVEV (reference sequence). In DNA form, the CDR3 reads TGTGCCAGCAGTTTCCTACCGCAGGCCCAAGAGACCCAGTACTTC. It is translated as CASSFLPQAQETQYF.

This clonotype has just a few counts. V gene TRBV11-2 combines with J gene TRBJ2-4; 7 bases align to TRBD2. The CDR3 has 14 residues. The V and J ends lost 4 bases and 2 bases, in that order; junction bases with no gene match: 2. Germline V CDR1 and CDR2: SGHAT, FQNNGV. The CDR3 region has the DNA TGTGCCAGCAGCTCGAGCGGGACCAAAAACATTCAGTACTTC. Its protein product is CASSSSGTKNIQYF.

In the case of this clonotype: One end of the junction varies from germline; a read error may be responsible. The chain recombines TRBV6-5 with TRBJ1-5; D is undetermined. This CDR3 spans 13 amino acids. Germline V gives CDR1 MNHEY, CDR2 SVGAGI. CDR3 protein: CASSPLQDQPQRF. Written as DNA, the CDR3 is TGTGCCAGCAGTCCCCTCCAAGATCAGCCCCAGCGTTTT.

Notes on this clonotype: One base away lies a much larger clone, so this may be a sequencing read error. The rearrangement links TRBV13 to TRBJ2-3; 8 bases align to TRBD1. CDR1 is PRHDT, CDR2 FYEKMQ, per germline (reference sequence). Trimming took 7 bases from V and 5 from J; bases not matched to a gene: 8. The CDR3 length is 14 residues. The CDR3 DNA is TGTGCCAGCAACAACAGGGGGGTGGAAGATACGCAGTATTTT. Translation: CASNNRGVEDTQYF.

In this sample, this clonotype turned up many times. The V and J genes are TRBV6-5 and TRBJ2-5; TRBD1 aligns across 8 bases. Germline CDR1 is MNHEY and CDR2 is SVGAGI. The CDR3 runs 16 residues. The V and J ends lost 0 bases and 7 bases, in that order; junction bases with no gene match: 10. The CDR3 loop reads CASSYSFRGQDRTQYF. The DNA for the CDR3 is TGTGCCAGCAGTTACTCGTTTCGGGGACAGGATCGGACCCAGTACTTC.

This clonotype was detected ten times or more. The rearrangement links TRBV11-3 to TRBJ2-7; weak D call: TRBD2 (6 bases). The CDR3 loop spans 14 amino acids. Germline-derived CDR1 and CDR2 are SGHNT and YENEEA. Trimming left V 7 bases short and J 4 bases short, with 17 bases between. The DNA of the CDR3 is TGTGCCAGCATCATTTCTCTGGGGAGGTACGAGCAGTACTTC. This encodes CASIISLGRYEQYF.

About this clonotype: Germline and junction disagree at one end, which may indicate a read error. The genes are TRBV27 and TRBJ2-2, with a possible D match to TRBD2 (5 bases). The CDR3 has 15 amino acids. Per the germline V gene, CDR1 is MNHEY and CDR2 is SMNVEV (reference sequence). The CDR3 region has the DNA TGTGCCAGCAGTTTATTCGGGGTTAACACCGGGGAGCTGGTTTTT. Protein product: CASSLFGVNTGELVF.